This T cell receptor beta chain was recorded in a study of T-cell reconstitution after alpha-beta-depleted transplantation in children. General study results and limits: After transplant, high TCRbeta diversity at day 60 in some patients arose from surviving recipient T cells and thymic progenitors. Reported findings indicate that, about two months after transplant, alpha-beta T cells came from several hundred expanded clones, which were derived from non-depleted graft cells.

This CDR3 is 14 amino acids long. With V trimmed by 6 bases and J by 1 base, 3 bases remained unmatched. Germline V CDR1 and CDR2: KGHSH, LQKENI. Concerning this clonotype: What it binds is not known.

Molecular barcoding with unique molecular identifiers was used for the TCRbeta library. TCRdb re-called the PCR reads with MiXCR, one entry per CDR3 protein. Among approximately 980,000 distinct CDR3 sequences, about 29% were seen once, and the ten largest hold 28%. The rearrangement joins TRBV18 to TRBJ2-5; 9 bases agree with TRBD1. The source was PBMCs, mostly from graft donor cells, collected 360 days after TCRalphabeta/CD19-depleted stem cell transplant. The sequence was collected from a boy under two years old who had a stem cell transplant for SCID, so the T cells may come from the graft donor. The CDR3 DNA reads TGTGCCAGCTCCCAGACAGGGGGCCAAGAGACCCAGTACTTC. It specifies CASSQTGGQETQYF.